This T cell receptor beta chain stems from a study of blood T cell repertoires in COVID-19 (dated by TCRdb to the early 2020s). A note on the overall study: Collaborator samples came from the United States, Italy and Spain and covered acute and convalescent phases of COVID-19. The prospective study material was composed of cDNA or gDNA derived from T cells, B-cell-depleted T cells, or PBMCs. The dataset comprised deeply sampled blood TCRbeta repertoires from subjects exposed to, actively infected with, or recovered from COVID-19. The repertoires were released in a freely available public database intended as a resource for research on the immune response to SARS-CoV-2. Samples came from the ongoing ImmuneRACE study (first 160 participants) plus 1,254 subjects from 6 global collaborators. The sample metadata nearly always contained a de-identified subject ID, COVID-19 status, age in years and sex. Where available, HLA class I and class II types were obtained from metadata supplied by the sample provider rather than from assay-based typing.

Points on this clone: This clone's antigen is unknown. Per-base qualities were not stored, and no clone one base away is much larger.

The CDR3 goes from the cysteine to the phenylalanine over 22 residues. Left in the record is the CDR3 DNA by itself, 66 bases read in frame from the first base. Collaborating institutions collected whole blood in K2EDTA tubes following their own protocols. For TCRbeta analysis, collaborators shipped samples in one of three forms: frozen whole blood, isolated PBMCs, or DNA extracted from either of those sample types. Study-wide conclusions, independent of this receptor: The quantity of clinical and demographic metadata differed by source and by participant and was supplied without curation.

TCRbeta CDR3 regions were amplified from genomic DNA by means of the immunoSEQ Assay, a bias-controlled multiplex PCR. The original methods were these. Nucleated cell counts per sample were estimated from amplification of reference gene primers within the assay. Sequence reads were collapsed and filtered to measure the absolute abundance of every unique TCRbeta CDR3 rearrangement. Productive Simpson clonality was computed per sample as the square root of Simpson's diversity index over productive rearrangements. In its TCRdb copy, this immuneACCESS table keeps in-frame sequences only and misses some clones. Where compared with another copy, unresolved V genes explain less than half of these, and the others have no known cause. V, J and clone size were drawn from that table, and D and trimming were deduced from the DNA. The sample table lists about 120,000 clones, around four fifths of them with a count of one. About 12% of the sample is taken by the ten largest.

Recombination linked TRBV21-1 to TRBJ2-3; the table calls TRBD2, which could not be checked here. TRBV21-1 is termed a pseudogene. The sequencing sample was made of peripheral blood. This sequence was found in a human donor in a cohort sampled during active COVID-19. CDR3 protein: CASSPKSPYAGLAGGITDTQYF. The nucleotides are TGTGCCAGCAGCCCCAAGAGTCCCTACGCGGGACTAGCGGGGGGAATCACAGATACGCAGTATTTT.